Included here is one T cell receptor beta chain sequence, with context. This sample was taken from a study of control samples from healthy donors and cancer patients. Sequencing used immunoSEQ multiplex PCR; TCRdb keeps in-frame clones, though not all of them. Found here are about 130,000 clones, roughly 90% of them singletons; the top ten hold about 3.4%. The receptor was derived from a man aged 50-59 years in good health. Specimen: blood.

DNA of the CDR3: TGTGCCAGCAGCTCCGGACGGAGTAACTATAATTCACCCCTCCACTTT. This sequence encodes CASSSGRSNYNSPLHF. The V and J genes are TRBV5-4 and TRBJ1-6; no definite D call. V lost 3 bases and J lost 3, with 13 bases in between. The CDR3 totals 16 residues. Per germline, CDR1 SGHNT and CDR2 YYREEE (reference sequence). The complete variable domain, with remaining parts taken from reference TRBV5-4 and TRBJ1-6, reads ETGVTQSPTHLIKTRGQQVTLRCSSQSGHNTVSWYQQALGQGPQFIFQYYREEENGRGNFPPRFSGLQFPNYSSELNVNALELDDSALYLCASSSGRSNYNSPLHFGNGTRLTVT.